This T cell receptor beta chain stems from a study of preoperative IRX-2 immunotherapy in early breast cancer. The CDR3 extends over 14 amino acids. Germline V gene lookup returns CDR1 SGDLS and CDR2 YYNGEE. Trimming left V 5 bases short and J 5 bases short, with 16 bases between. Clones were sequenced by immunoSEQ multiplex PCR, and TCRdb holds only the in-frame ones, with some missing. The sample records about 98,000 clones, roughly 90% being singletons. Indicated treatment: preoperative locoregional IRX-2 cytokine immunotherapy. This phase Ib study tested locoregional IRX-2 cytokine immunotherapy given before surgery.

Sequencing used tumor tissue, obtained after IRX-2 immunotherapy. This chain connects TRBV9 to TRBJ2-5, with D possibly being TRBD1 or TRBD2 (6 bases each). This TCR derives from a human donor with breast cancer. CDR3 nucleotide sequence: TGTGCCAGCAGTGAAGTCGGGGGCCGGGAGACCCAGTACTTC. It encodes CASSEVGGRETQYF.